The 21 T cell receptor beta chains listed next were all sequenced from one sample in a study of blood T cells in healthy people across ages. The use of a sample-barcoded 5' primer and a J-beta primer mix characterized a second PCR of about 7 to 12 cycles. TCRdb fed the 5' RACE reads into MiXCR, producing one record per CDR3 protein. The data contain more than 500,000 distinct CDR3 sequences, approximately 30% of them singletons. The sequencing sample was made of blood. The receptor source for this set is a woman between 65 and 79 years old in good health.

In its sample, this clonotype was seen a few times. The rearrangement joins TRBV20-1 to TRBJ2-1, with 12 bases that match TRBD2. CDR1 and CDR2 from the germline V gene are DFQATT and SNEGSKA (reference sequence). CDR3 length: 18 amino acids. V gave up 6 bases and J gave up 8 bases; unmatched junction bases: 20. The CDR3 DNA is TGCAGTGCGGGACTACTAGCGGGGGGACCCGGGGGCCTCCATGAGCAGTTCTTC. Protein product: CSAGLLAGGPGGLHEQFF.

The table lists this clonotype with a few counts. This chain uses TRBV20-1 with TRBJ2-7; D is perhaps TRBD2 (5 bases). Between the trimmed V and J ends, which lost 3 bases and 4 bases, there was a span of 7 bases. Germline V gene data show CDR1 as DFQATT and CDR2 as SNEGSKA (reference sequence). The CDR3 contains 11 residues. The CDR3 reads CSASRGYEQYF. The CDR3 DNA sequence: TGCAGTGCTAGTCGAGGGTACGAGCAGTACTTC.

In this sample, this clonotype turned up a few times. The CDR3 coding sequence is TGTGCCAGCAGCTTAGTCAAGGGCGGAGTCCCCTTTCGACGGCTCGGCGAGCAGTACTTC. The encoded protein is CASSLVKGGVPFRRLGEQYF. J is TRBJ2-7 and V is TRBV11-2; D is ambiguous. Per germline, CDR1 SGHAT and CDR2 FQNNGV. The CDR3 contains 20 residues. Deletions cut 1 base from V and 6 bases from J, with 31 bases between.

This clonotype was picked up a small number of times. The rearrangement joins TRBV2 to TRBJ2-1; TRBD2 matches 8 bases. The CDR3 is 15 amino acids. V lost 2 bases, J lost 3 bases, and 3 bases stayed unmatched. Germline assignment: CDR1 SNHLY and CDR2 FYNNEI. Here the CDR3 reads CASSELGTSYNEQFF. CDR3 coding DNA: TGTGCCAGCAGTGAACTTGGGACTAGCTACAATGAGCAGTTCTTC.

This sequence joins TRBV10-3 and TRBJ1-3, with D perhaps TRBD1 (5 bases). Germline loops: CDR1 ENHRY, CDR2 SYGVKD. CDR3 length: 13 residues. V was trimmed by 11 bases and J by 3 bases, leaving 14 bases between them. The CDR3 coding sequence is TGTGCCGTCCACGAGGGGAGTGGAAACACCATATATTTT. It encodes CAVHEGSGNTIYF.

This clonotype was detected a few times. J is TRBJ2-7 and V is TRBV6-5; 8 bases fit TRBD1. The V segment lost 2 bases and the J segment 3 bases; nucleotides outside the gene matches: 3. Germline assignment: CDR1 MNHEY and CDR2 SVGAGI. This CDR3 comprises 14 residues. The CDR3 nucleotides are TGTGCCAGCAGTTACAGACAGGGGAACTACGAGCAGTACTTC. Protein sequence: CASSYRQGNYEQYF.

The chain uses TRBV5-5 and TRBJ1-1, with D uncertain. This CDR3 is built from 14 residues. Trimming removed 4 bases at V and 6 bases at J, with 16 bases between. Germline values: CDR1 SGHKS, CDR2 YYEKEE (reference sequence). The CDR3 region has the DNA TGTGCCAGCAGCGTGACCTGGGGAGTGTCTGAAGCTTTCTTT. This gives the protein CASSVTWGVSEAFF.

This chain connects TRBV27 to TRBJ1-1, with D possibly being TRBD1 (5 bases). The CDR3 has 14 residues. From germline, CDR1 is MNHEY and CDR2 SMNVEV (reference sequence). Trimming pared 7 bases from V and 5 bases from J, leaving 17 bases between. CDR3: CASTQWGYGTEAFF. CDR3 DNA: TGTGCCAGCACCCAGTGGGGGTACGGTACTGAAGCTTTCTTT.

This clonotype was seen more than once but under ten times. A read error may produce the germline difference seen at one junction end. This rearrangement joins TRBV7-7 to TRBJ2-1; TRBD1 is a possible D gene (5 bases). The J call is uncertain, as TRBJ2-5 better fits the DNA end. This CDR3 has 13 amino acids. The V gene's germline CDR1 is SSHAT and CDR2 FNYEAQ (reference sequence). The CDR3 here is CASSSDRLETQYF. The CDR3 coding sequence is TGTGCTAGCAGCTCCGACAGACTGGAGACCCAGTACTTC.

This clonotype was seen ten or more times. V usage is TRBV12-3 or TRBV12-4 and J usage is TRBJ2-1; D uncertain. The germline V and J ends were trimmed by 5 bases and 0 bases, with 8 bases remaining between them. CDR3 length: 14 residues. The CDR3 bases are TGTGCCAGCAGTCCCGCCGGCTCCTACAATGAGCAGTTCTTC. Translation gives CASSPAGSYNEQFF.

The rearrangement uses TRBV2 and TRBJ2-5; possibly TRBD1 or TRBD2 for D (6 bases each). The CDR3 has 14 residues. CDR1 is SNHLY and CDR2 is FYNNEI in the germline V gene. V was shortened by 4 bases and J by 5 bases, with 14 bases between the two germline ends. The CDR3 loop reads CASSAGGRLETQYF. For the CDR3, the DNA is TGTGCCAGCAGTGCCGGGGGCCGGTTGGAGACCCAGTACTTC.

This clonotype was recorded a few times. The chain carries TRBV12-5 and TRBJ2-1; 11 positions agree with TRBD2. The CDR3 covers 15 residues. Germline lookup yields CDR1 LGHNT and CDR2 FRNRAP. The junction had 5 bases not matched to a gene; V was cut back by 6 bases and J by 4 bases. CDR3 region: CASGSLAGGYNEQFF. The CDR3 nucleotides read TGTGCTAGTGGCTCCCTAGCGGGGGGTTACAATGAGCAGTTCTTC.

CDR3 region: CASSPGSRGAREQYF. Written as DNA, the CDR3 is TGCGCCAGCAGCCCAGGAAGTAGGGGGGCTCGAGAGCAGTACTTC. The chain has TRBV5-1 and TRBJ2-1; perhaps D is TRBD1 or TRBD2 (6 bases each). Near its end, the DNA agrees better with TRBJ2-7, so the J call may be wrong. Per germline, CDR1 SGHRS and CDR2 YFSETQ. This CDR3 is built from 15 residues.

The chain recombines TRBV12-3 or TRBV12-4 with TRBJ2-2; 13 nucleotides line up with TRBD2. V trimming: 5 bases; J trimming: 5 bases; junction bases outside the gene matches: 8. The CDR3 length is 17 residues. For the CDR3, the DNA is TGTGCCAGCAGTACGACTAGCGGGGGGCCAAGTACCGGGGAGCTGTTTTTT. The encoded protein is CASSTTSGGPSTGELFF.

Only a few counts were recorded for this clonotype. The chain is built from TRBV5-1 and TRBJ1-2; possibly TRBD1 for D (5 bases). V lost 0 bases and J lost 1, with 10 bases in between. Germline V gene sequence: CDR1 SGHRS, CDR2 YFSETQ. The CDR3 loop spans 15 amino acids. The DNA for the CDR3 is TGCGCCAGCAGCTTGGACGGACAAATTAACTATGGCTACACCTTC. Residues: CASSLDGQINYGYTF.

This chain uses TRBV20-1 with TRBJ2-6; D remains unclear. The CDR3 loop spans 14 amino acids. The V gene lost 2 bases and the J gene lost 0 bases, with 5 bases spanning the gap. Germline V lookup: CDR1 DFQATT, CDR2 SNEGSKA (reference sequence). The CDR3 DNA sequence: TGCAGTGCTAGAAGCTTCTCTGGGGCCAACGTCCTGACTTTC. This gives the protein CSARSFSGANVLTF.

The V gene is TRBV20-1, the J gene TRBJ2-7; the D call may be TRBD1 or TRBD2 (5 bases each). Germline V gene lookup returns CDR1 DFQATT and CDR2 SNEGSKA (reference sequence). CDR3 length: 13 amino acids. Trimming took 5 bases from V and 3 from J, leaving 14 bases between them. The CDR3 spells CSAQTGRGYEQYF. The CDR3, as DNA: TGCAGTGCTCAGACGGGACGGGGCTACGAGCAGTACTTC.

The sample holds a few counts of this clonotype. Mismatch with germline at one junction end may stem from a read error. The CDR3 sequence: CASSSQPPGHLYERYF. In DNA, the CDR3 is TGTGCCAGCAGTTCCCAGCCTCCGGGACACCTCTACGAGCGGTACTTC. The chain joins TRBV27 to TRBJ2-7; TRBD1 might be the D (6 bases). This CDR3 has 16 residues. CDR1 MNHEY and CDR2 SMNVEV come from the germline V gene (reference sequence).

The table lists this clonotype with a few counts. This chain links TRBV20-1 with TRBJ1-4; TRBD1 aligns across 8 bases. V was clipped by 4 bases and J by 2 bases; unmatched bases: 9. Germline-derived CDR1 and CDR2 are DFQATT and SNEGSKA (reference sequence). The CDR3 spans 16 residues. CDR3 amino acids: CSANPQGARTNEKLFF. In DNA, the CDR3 is TGCAGTGCTAATCCGCAGGGGGCGCGGACTAATGAAAAACTGTTTTTT.

The chain is built from TRBV6-2 or TRBV6-3 and TRBJ2-1, with D perhaps matching TRBD2 (6 bases). CDR3 size: 15 residues. The germline CDR1 and CDR2 sequences are MNHEY and SVGEGT. V was shortened by 7 bases and J by 4 bases, with 17 bases between the two germline ends. CDR3 nucleotides: TGTGCCAGCACTACCGCCCGGGACTTTTACAATGAGCAGTTCTTC. Its protein product is CASTTARDFYNEQFF.

The V call is TRBV24-1, the J call TRBJ2-1; 8 positions match TRBD2. The J call is in doubt because the DNA end fits TRBJ2-7 better. CDR3 length equals 14 residues. The V gene's germline CDR1 is KGHDR and CDR2 SFDVKD. The CDR3 is CATSNPGGRAEQYF. For the CDR3, the DNA is TGTGCCACCAGTAATCCGGGGGGGCGCGCCGAGCAGTACTTC.